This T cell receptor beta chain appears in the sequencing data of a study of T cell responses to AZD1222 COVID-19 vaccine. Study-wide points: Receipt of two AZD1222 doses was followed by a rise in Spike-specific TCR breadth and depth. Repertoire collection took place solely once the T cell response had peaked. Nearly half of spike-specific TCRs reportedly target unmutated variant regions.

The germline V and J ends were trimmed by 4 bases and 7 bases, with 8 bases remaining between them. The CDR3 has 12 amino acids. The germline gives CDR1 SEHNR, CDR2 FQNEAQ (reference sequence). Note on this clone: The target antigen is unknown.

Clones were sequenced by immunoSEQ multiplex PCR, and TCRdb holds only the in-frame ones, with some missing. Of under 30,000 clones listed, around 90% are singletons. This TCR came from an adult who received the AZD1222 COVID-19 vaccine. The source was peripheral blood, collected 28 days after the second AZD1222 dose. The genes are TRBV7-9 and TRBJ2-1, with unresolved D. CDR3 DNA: TGTGCCAGCAGCTCGGTCAAAAATGAGCAGTTCTTC. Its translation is CASSSVKNEQFF.